The 4 T cell receptor beta chains in this list originate from one sample, sequenced in a study of PD-L1 blockade in urothelial cancer. Libraries were prepared by immunoSEQ multiplex PCR; TCRdb keeps only in-frame clonotypes and omits some of them. The sample includes about 82,000 clones, around 87% of them seen just once. The sample in question was PBMCs, obtained around atezolizumab (anti-PD-L1) treatment. These receptors came from a woman aged 70-85 years with urothelial cancer.

The DNA for the CDR3 is TGTGCCACCAAACTTAGGGGACTAGCGGGGCCAACCGGGGAGCTGTTTTTT. This translates into CATKLRGLAGPTGELFF. This chain uses TRBV2 with TRBJ2-2; TRBD2 matches at 13 bases. Trimming at V came to 10 bases and at J to 5 bases, leaving 13 bases not matched to a gene. The CDR3 sequence is 17 residues long. Germline assignment: CDR1 SNHLY and CDR2 FYNNEI.

The chain joins TRBV7-2 to TRBJ2-1; D is unclear. Trimming took 3 bases from V and 2 from J, leaving 8 bases between them. Germline V CDR1 and CDR2: SGHTA, FQGNSA. This CDR3 has 14 amino acids. The CDR3 reads CASSLADAYNEQFF. The CDR3 region has the DNA TGTGCCAGCAGCTTGGCCGATGCCTACAATGAGCAGTTCTTC.

V usage is TRBV5-1 and J usage is TRBJ2-3; 8 bases are a match to TRBD1. V gave up 4 bases and J gave up 4 bases; unmatched junction bases: 14. Germline V gives CDR1 SGHRS, CDR2 YFSETQ. CDR3 length equals 17 residues. CDR3 sequence reads: CASSPWGHTGGPDTQYF. The CDR3 nucleotides are TGCGCCAGCAGCCCGTGGGGACACACAGGGGGGCCAGATACGCAGTATTTT.

For the CDR3, the DNA is TGTGCCAGCTCTCCCCGGGGGCAAGAGACCCAGTACTTC. It encodes CASSPRGQETQYF. This chain links TRBV18 with TRBJ2-5; maybe TRBD2 (6 bases). CDR1 and CDR2 (germline): KGHSH, LQKENI. Trimming shortened V by 6 bases and J by 2 bases, and 10 bases separated the two germline ends. The length of the CDR3 is 13 residues.